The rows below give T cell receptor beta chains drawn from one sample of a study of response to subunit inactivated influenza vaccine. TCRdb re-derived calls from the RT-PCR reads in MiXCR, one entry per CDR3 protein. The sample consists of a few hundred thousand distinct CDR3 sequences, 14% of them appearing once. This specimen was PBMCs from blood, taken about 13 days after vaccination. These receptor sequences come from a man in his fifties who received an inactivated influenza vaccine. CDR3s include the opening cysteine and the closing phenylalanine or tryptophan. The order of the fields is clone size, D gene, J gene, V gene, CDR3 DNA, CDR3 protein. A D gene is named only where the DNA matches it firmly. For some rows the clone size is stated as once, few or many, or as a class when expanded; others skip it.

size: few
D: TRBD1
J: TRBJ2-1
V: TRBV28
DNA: TGTGCCAGCAGCGGGACAGGAGGCTTCAATGAGCAGTTCTTC
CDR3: CASSGTGGFNEQFF

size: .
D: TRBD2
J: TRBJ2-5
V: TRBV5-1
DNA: TGCGCCAGCAGCTTGAATATAGCGGGAAAATCCCAAGAGACCCAGTACTTC
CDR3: CASSLNIAGKSQETQYF

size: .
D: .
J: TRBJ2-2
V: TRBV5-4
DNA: TGTGCCAGCAGCTTATCTCGAGTCGGAGTCCAGGGGACCACCGGGGAGCTGTTTTTT
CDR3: CASSLSRVGVQGTTGELFF

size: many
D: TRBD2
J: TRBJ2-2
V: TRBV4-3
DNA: TGCGCCAGCAGCCAAATGACTAGCGAGAACACCGGGGAGCTGTTTTTT
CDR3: CASSQMTSENTGELFF

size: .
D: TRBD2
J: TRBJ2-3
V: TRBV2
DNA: TGTGCCAGCACTCCCCTAGCGGCTAGCACAGATACGCAGTATTTT
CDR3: CASTPLAASTDTQYF

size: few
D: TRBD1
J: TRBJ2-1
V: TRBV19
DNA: TGTGCCAGTAGTATTTTTCTCCCTGGACAGGGGAGAAAGAATGAGCAGTTCTTC
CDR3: CASSIFLPGQGRKNEQFF

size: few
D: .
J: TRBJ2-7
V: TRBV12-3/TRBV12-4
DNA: TGTGCCAGCACCTTCGATAGGGTCGAGCAGTACTTC
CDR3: CASTFDRVEQYF

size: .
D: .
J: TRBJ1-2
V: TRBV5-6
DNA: TGTGCCAGCAGCTTGCAGGTGTGGGGCTATGGCTACACCTTC
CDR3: CASSLQVWGYGYTF

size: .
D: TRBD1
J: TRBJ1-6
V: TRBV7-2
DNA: TGTGCCAGCAGCTCCCGGACAGGGGGATCACCCCTCCACTTT
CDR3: CASSSRTGGSPLHF

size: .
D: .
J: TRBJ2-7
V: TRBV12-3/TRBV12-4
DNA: TGTGCCAGCAGTTTTCGAAGCGCCTACGAGCAGTACTTC
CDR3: CASSFRSAYEQYF

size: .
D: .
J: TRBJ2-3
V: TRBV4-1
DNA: TGCGCCAGCAGCCAAGGGCAGGGAAGCTCAGATACGCAGTATTTT
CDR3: CASSQGQGSSDTQYF

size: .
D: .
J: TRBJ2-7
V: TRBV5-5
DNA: TGTGCCAGCAGCCCAAGAGAGCAGAGCTCCTACGAGCAGTACTTC
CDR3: CASSPREQSSYEQYF

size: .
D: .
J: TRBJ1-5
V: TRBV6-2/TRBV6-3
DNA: TGTGCCAGCAGTTACGGCCCCATTCAGCCCCAGCATTTT
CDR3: CASSYGPIQPQHF

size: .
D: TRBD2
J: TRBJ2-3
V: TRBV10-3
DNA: TGTGCCATCAGTGAGACTCCAGCGGGAGGATCCACAGATACGCAGTATTTT
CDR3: CAISETPAGGSTDTQYF

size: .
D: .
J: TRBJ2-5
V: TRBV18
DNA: TGTGCCAGCTCACCCCTAGAAAGTTCCCAAGAGACCCAGTACTTC
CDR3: CASSPLESSQETQYF

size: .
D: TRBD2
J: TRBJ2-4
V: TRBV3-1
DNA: TGTGCCAGCAGCCAAGGTGGGAGGGGCCTTACCAAAAACATTCAGTACTTC
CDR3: CASSQGGRGLTKNIQYF

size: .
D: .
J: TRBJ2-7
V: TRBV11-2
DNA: TGTGCCAGCAGCTCTCCCAGGGGTAGCTCCGAGCAGTACTTC
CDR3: CASSSPRGSSEQYF

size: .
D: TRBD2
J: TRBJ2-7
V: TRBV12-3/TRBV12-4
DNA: TGTGCCAGCAGTTTCAGTGACGGTGGACTAGGGCAGTACTTC
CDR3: CASSFSDGGLGQYF

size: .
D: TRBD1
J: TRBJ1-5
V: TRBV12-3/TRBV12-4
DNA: TGTGCCAGCAGGCCAGGGGGCGATCAGCCCCAGCATTTT
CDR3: CASRPGGDQPQHF

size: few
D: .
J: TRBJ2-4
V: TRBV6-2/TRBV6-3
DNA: TGTGCCAGCAGTTACTCCCAATGGGGTGCGAAAACCAAAAACATTCAGTACTTC
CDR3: CASSYSQWGAKTKNIQYF

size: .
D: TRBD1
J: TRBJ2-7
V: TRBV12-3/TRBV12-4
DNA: TGTGCCAGCAGTTTAGTTTTACAGGGGGCGTACGAGCAGTACTTC
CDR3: CASSLVLQGAYEQYF

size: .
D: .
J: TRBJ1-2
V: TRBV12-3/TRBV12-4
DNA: TGTGCCAGCAGGGGACCGCCCTATGGCTACACCTTC
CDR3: CASRGPPYGYTF

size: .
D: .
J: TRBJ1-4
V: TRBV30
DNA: TGTGCCTGGAGTAGGCGGGGGGGATGGGGTGAAAAACTGTTTTTT
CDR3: CAWSRRGGWGEKLFF

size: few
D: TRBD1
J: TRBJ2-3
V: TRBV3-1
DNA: TGTGCCAGCAGCTTTCGACAGGGTGTTACAGATACGCAGTATTTT
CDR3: CASSFRQGVTDTQYF

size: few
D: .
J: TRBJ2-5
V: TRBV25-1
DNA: TGTGCCAGCAGTCAAGGGCTGGGGTTGGGGGTTCCAGAGACCCAGTACTTC
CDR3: CASSQGLGLGVPETQYF

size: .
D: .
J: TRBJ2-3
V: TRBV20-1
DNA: TGCAGTGCTGCCCCACTAACACCGCGCGAGTATACGCAGTATTTT
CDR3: CSAAPLTPREYTQYF

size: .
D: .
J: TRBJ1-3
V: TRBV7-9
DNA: TGTGCCAGCAGATTACTAAGCTCTGGAAACACCATATATTTT
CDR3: CASRLLSSGNTIYF

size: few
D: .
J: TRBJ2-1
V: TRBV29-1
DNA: TGCAGCGTTGATAACAATGAGCAGTTCTTC
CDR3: CSVDNNEQFF

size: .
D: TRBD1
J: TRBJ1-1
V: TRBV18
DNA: TGTGCCAGCTCACCAGCCGGGACAGGGGGCGTAGACACTGAAGCTTTCTTT
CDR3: CASSPAGTGGVDTEAFF

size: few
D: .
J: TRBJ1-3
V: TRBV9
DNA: TGTGCCAGCAGCCCAGCCACAGGCGGAAACACCATATATTTT
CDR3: CASSPATGGNTIYF

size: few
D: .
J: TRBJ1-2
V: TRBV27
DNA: TGTGCCAGCAGTTTAGGTACAGGGCAGCACTATGGCTACACCTTC
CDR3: CASSLGTGQHYGYTF

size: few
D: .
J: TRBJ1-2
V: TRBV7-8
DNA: TGTGCCAGCACAGCCCCCGGGGACTATGGCTACACCTTC
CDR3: CASTAPGDYGYTF

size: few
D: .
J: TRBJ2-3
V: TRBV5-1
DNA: TGCGCCAGCAGCTTGGATGTGTGGGTAGGGGGCACAGATACGCAGTATTTT
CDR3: CASSLDVWVGGTDTQYF